This T cell receptor (beta chain) appears in the sequencing data of a study of T cells expressing NK-cell markers. Whole-study results and caveats: Roughly 6 of the donors carried dominant NKG2C+ clonotypes that took up about 1.0-7.0% of their CD8+ T cells.

CDR3 length: 16 amino acids. Germline assignment: CDR1 LNHDA and CDR2 SQIVND (reference sequence). Concerning this clonotype: The antigen is undetermined.

TCR beta libraries carry UMIs added by 5'RACE template switching. TCRdb reprocessed the 5' RACE reads, with one entry per CDR3 protein and no DNA. Its table records more than 250,000 distinct CDR3 sequences. The receptor comes from a man between 18 and 35 years old in good health. The rearrangement joins TRBV19 to TRBJ2-4; the TCRdb call, TRBD1, lacks DNA for checking. What was sequenced was blood T cells: a sorted CD56 or NKG2C T cell subset, CD4+ or CD8+ T cells, or bulk PBMC T cells (not recorded which). CDR3 in amino acids: CASSIVLQGSKNIQYF. The entire variable domain, with the rest obtained from reference TRBV19 and TRBJ2-4, is as follows: DGGITQSPKYLFRKEGQNVTLSCEQNLNHDAMYWYRQDPGQGLRLIYYSQIVNDFQKGDIAEGYSVSREKKESFPLTVTSAQKNPTAFYLCASSIVLQGSKNIQYFGAGTRLSVL.